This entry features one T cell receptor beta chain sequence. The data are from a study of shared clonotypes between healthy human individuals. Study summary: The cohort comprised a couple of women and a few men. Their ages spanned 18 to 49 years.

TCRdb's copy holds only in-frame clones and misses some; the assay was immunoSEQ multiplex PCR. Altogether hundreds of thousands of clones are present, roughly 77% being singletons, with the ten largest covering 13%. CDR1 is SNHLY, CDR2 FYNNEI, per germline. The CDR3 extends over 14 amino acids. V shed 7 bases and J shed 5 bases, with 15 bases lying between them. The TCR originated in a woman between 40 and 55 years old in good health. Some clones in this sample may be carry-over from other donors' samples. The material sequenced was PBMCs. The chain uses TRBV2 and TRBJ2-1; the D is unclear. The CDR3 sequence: CASTRRAGNNEQFF. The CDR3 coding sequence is TGTGCCAGCACCCGCCGGGCAGGAAACAATGAGCAGTTCTTC.